This TCR beta chain was sequenced for a study of cytomegalovirus exposure and HLA in healthy donors. Trimming shortened V by 1 base and J by 4 bases, and 17 bases separated the two germline ends. This CDR3 spans 16 amino acids. In germline, CDR1 is MGHRA, CDR2 YSYEKL. Amplification used 60 Vbeta primers and 13 Jbeta primers. The assay was immunoSEQ multiplex PCR, and TCRdb's table has in-frame clones only and misses some. The sample includes approximately 110,000 clones, 70% to 80% seen only once; the top ten take around 1.3%. This clonotype was sampled from a man aged 35 to 55 in good health and CMV-seronegative. The chain combines TRBV4-1 with TRBJ2-7; the D gene is possibly TRBD1 (5 bases). The sequenced sample was PBMCs. CDR3 loop: CASSQGVAGKMYEQYF. The CDR3 DNA reads TGCGCCAGCAGCCAAGGCGTTGCAGGGAAAATGTACGAGCAGTACTTC.